This T cell receptor beta chain appears in the sequencing data of a study of T cells in localized non-small cell lung cancer. The protocol was immunoSEQ multiplex PCR, while the TCRdb copy is restricted to in-frame clones and leaves out a portion. The table records 25,000 to 35,000 clones, 88% of them present only once. A note on this clone: Its antigen remains unknown.

This CDR3 comprises 16 residues. J was trimmed by 4 bases and V by 2 bases; bases with no gene match: 9. Germline V gene lookup returns CDR1 KGHSH and CDR2 LQKENI. Study-level findings and limits: Sequencing was restricted to one tumor region; therefore, heterogeneity remains possible. Patients showing higher blood T cell density tended to see longer overall survival. Adjacent lung tissue had a median about 50 of the top 100 clones found in the tumor. Uninvolved neighboring lung showed the greatest T cell clonality, exceeding tumor.

The material sequenced was peripheral blood, taken before any cancer treatment. The TCR was taken from a female donor aged 60 or older with stage III squamous cell lung carcinoma. The chain links TRBV18 to TRBJ2-5; 8 nucleotides match TRBD2. CDR3 region: CASSPKSAGGGETQYF. The CDR3 bases are TGTGCCAGCTCACCAAAATCGGCGGGAGGAGGAGAGACCCAGTACTTC. Full variable domain (missing parts from reference TRBV18 and TRBJ2-5): NAGVMQNPRHLVRRRGQEARLRCSPMKGHSHVYWYRQLPEEGLKFMVYLQKENIIDESGMPKERFSAEFPKEGPSILRIQQVVRGDSAAYFCASSPKSAGGGETQYFGPGTRLLVL.